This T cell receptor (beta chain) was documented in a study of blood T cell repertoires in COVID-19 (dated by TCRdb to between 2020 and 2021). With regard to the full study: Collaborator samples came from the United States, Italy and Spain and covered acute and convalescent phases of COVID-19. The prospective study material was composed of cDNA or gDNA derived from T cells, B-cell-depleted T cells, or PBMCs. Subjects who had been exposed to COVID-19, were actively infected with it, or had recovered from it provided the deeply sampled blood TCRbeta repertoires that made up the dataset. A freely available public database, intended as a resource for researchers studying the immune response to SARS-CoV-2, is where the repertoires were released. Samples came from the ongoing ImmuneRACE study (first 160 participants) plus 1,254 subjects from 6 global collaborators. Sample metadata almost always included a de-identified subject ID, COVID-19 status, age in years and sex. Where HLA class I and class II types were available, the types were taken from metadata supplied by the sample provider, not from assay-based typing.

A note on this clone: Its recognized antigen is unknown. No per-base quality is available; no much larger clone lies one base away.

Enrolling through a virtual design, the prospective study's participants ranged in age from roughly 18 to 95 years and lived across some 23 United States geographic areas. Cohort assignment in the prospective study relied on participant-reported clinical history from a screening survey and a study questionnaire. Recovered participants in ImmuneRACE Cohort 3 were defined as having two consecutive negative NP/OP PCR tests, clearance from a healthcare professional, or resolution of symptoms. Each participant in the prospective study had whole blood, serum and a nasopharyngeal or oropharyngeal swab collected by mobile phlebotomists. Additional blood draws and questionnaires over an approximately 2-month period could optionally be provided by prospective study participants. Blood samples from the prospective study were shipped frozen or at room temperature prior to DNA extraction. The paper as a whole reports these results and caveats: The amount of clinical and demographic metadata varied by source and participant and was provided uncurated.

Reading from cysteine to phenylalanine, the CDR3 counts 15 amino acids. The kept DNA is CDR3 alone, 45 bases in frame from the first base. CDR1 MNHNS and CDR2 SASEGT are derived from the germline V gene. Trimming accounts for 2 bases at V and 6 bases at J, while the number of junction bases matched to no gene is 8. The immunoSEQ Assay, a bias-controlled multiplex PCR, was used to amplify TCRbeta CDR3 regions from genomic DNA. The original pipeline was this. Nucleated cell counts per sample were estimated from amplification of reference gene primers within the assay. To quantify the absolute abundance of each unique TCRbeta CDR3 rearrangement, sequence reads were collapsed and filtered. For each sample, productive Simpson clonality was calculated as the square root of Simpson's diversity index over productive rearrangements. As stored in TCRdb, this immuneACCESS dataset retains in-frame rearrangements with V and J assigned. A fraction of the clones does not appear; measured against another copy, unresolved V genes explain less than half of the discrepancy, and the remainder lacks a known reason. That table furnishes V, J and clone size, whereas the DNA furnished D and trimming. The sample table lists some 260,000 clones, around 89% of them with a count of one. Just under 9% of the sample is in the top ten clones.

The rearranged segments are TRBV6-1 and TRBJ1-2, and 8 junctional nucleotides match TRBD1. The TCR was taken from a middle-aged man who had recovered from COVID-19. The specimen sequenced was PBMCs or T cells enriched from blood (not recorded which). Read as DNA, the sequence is TGTGCCAGCAGTGAACGTCCGGACAGGGCAAATGGCTACACCTTC. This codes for CASSERPDRANGYTF.